Shown below are 14 T cell receptor beta chains from a single sample sequenced in a study of T cell repertoires in cytomegalovirus infection. Antigen specificity for these receptors is unknown. TCRdb analysed the reads with MiXCR anew, one entry per CDR3 protein. The data show around 300,000 distinct CDR3 sequences, with 22% seen just once and approximately 20% held by the top ten. Source: cultured PBMCs, taken from culture after CMV antigen stimulation. The receptors derive from a human donor in good health (CMV status not recorded). Some clones in this sample may be carry-over from other donors' samples.

This chain uses TRBV29-1 with TRBJ2-7, with D perhaps matching TRBD1 (5 bases). The CDR3 totals 13 residues. Trimming took 5 bases from V and 0 from J, leaving 11 bases between them. Germline V gives CDR1 SQVTM, CDR2 ANQGSEA. The CDR3 nucleotides are TGCAGCGTTCAATCACAGGTCTCCTACGAGCAGTACTTC. It yields the protein CSVQSQVSYEQYF.

This clonotype has just a few counts. This sequence joins TRBV20-1 and TRBJ1-5; TRBD1 agrees at 10 bases. With 3 bases clipped from V and 5 bases from J, the junction kept 7 bases outside the gene matches. The CDR3 is made up of 15 amino acids. Germline V gene sequence: CDR1 DFQATT, CDR2 SNEGSKA (reference sequence). Here the CDR3 reads CSARDSGTGDQPQHF. The CDR3 coding sequence is TGCAGTGCTAGGGATAGCGGGACAGGGGATCAGCCCCAGCATTTT.

The CDR3 sequence is CASSYSPSSDTQYF. In DNA, the CDR3 is TGTGCCAGCAGTTACTCTCCTAGCTCAGATACGCAGTATTTT. This chain connects TRBV6-2 or TRBV6-3 to TRBJ2-3; the D gene is possibly TRBD2 (5 bases). The CDR3 totals 14 residues. The V gene's germline CDR1 is MNHEY and CDR2 SVGEGT. Trimming took 0 bases from V and 4 from J, leaving 8 bases between them.

Only a few counts were recorded for this clonotype. The chain is built from TRBV7-3 and TRBJ1-2, with D possibly TRBD1 on 5 matching bases. Deletions cut 2 bases from V and 7 bases from J, with 17 bases between. This CDR3 has 15 amino acids. In germline, CDR1 is SGHTA, CDR2 FQGTGA. The CDR3 DNA sequence: TGTGCCAGCAGCTTAGGTGGGGCAGGAGCGGTTGGCTACACCTTC. Protein product: CASSLGGAGAVGYTF.

The rearrangement uses TRBV5-1 and TRBJ2-1; weak D call: TRBD2 (5 bases). V was pared by 0 bases and J by 7 bases, with 14 bases between. From germline, CDR1 is SGHRS and CDR2 YFSETQ. The CDR3 contains 15 residues. CDR3 nucleotide sequence: TGCGCCAGCAGCTTGGTCGGCCCACCGGGAAATGAGCAGTTCTTC. Its translation is CASSLVGPPGNEQFF. Drawing the rest from reference TRBV5-1 and TRBJ2-1, the complete variable domain is KAGVTQTPRYLIKTRGQQVTLSCSPISGHRSVSWYQQTPGQGLQFLFEYFSETQRNKGNFPGRFSGRQFSNSRSEMNVSTLELGDSALYLCASSLVGPPGNEQFFGPGTRLTVL.

The rearrangement uses TRBV19 and TRBJ1-4; D is uncertain. There are 16 residues in the CDR3. The germline gives CDR1 LNHDA, CDR2 SQIVND (reference sequence). The V gene lost 0 bases and the J gene lost 4 bases, with 12 bases spanning the gap. This CDR3 is CASSIEGRTGNEKLFF. CDR3 sequence (DNA): TGTGCCAGTAGTATAGAGGGGAGGACGGGTAATGAAAAACTGTTTTTT.

The chain has TRBV6-1 and TRBJ2-1, with D perhaps assigned TRBD1 or TRBD2 (5 bases each). Trimming took 4 bases from V and 5 from J, leaving 9 bases between them. This CDR3 has 13 residues. Germline V gives CDR1 MNHNS, CDR2 SASEGT. The chain's CDR3 is CASSVGTNNEQFF. DNA of the CDR3: TGTGCCAGCAGTGTAGGGACCAACAATGAGCAGTTCTTC.

The gene calls are TRBV5-5 and TRBJ2-1, with D possibly matching TRBD2 (6 bases). V was cut by 3 bases and J by 7 bases, with 17 bases left in between. CDR1 and CDR2 from the germline V gene are SGHKS and YYEKEE (reference sequence). The CDR3 is made up of 15 amino acids. CDR3 nucleotide sequence: TGTGCCAGCAGCTCCACCTCGACTAGTTATAATGAGCAGTTCTTC. Protein: CASSSTSTSYNEQFF.

In this sample, this clonotype turned up a few times. The chain joins TRBV7-9 to TRBJ1-2; the match to TRBD1 covers 7 bases. The V gene end was trimmed by 4 bases and the J gene end by 6 bases; junction bases not matched to a gene: 8. CDR1 SEHNR and CDR2 FQNEAQ come from the germline V gene (reference sequence). The CDR3 contains 14 residues. CDR3 bases: TGTGCCAGCAGCTCCTTAAGACAGGGAAATGGCTACACCTTC. Its translation: CASSSLRQGNGYTF.

The chain is built from TRBV6-2 or TRBV6-3 and TRBJ2-5; a weak D match, TRBD1 (6 bases). There are 15 residues in the CDR3. With 6 bases removed from V and 5 bases from J, the gap between germline ends came to 19 bases. Germline-derived CDR1 and CDR2 are MNHEY and SVGEGT. The DNA for the CDR3 is TGTGCCAGCAGGGAACGGGACACCAAGAGGGAGACCCAGTACTTC. Encoded protein: CASRERDTKRETQYF.

This clonotype was counted between two and nine times. This chain uses TRBV29-1 with TRBJ2-2, with D possibly being TRBD1 (6 bases). The CDR3 runs to 14 residues. Germline CDR1 and CDR2: SQVTM and ANQGSEA. Trimming shortened V by 7 bases and J by 0 bases, and 12 bases separated the two germline ends. DNA for the CDR3: TGCAGCGCAAACAGGGTCCCGAACACCGGGGAGCTGTTTTTT. Translating it yields CSANRVPNTGELFF.

The chain employs TRBV6-5 and TRBJ1-1; the match to TRBD1 covers 8 bases. Germline CDR1 and CDR2: MNHEY and SVGAGI. Trimming cost V 0 bases and J 1 base; bases outside gene matches: 4. The CDR3 runs to 16 residues. The CDR3 region has the DNA TGTGCCAGCAGTTACTCAGGACAGGGTGAGAACACTGAAGCTTTCTTT. It is translated as CASSYSGQGENTEAFF.

This clonotype has a count of ten or more. The chain is built from TRBV6-5 and TRBJ2-7, with 11 bases aligning to TRBD2. This CDR3 is built from 16 residues. Germline CDR1 is MNHEY and CDR2 is SVGAGI. Trimming took 0 bases from V and 3 from J; bases not matched to a gene: 4. CDR3 loop: CASSYSFSGRDYEQYF. The CDR3 nucleotides are TGTGCCAGCAGTTACTCGTTTAGCGGGAGGGACTACGAGCAGTACTTC.

The chain uses TRBV10-3 and TRBJ2-7; tentative D call: TRBD2 (6 bases). The CDR3 is 15 residues long. CDR1 ENHRY and CDR2 SYGVKD come from the germline V gene. V lost 2 bases to trimming and J lost 4 bases, with 15 bases between them. CDR3 residues: CAISEKEGRLYEQYF. The CDR3, as DNA: TGTGCCATCAGTGAGAAGGAGGGTAGACTTTACGAGCAGTACTTC.